This T cell receptor (beta chain) was captured by sequencing in a study of blood T cell repertoires in COVID-19. As for the study in general: Researchers got acute and convalescent COVID-19 samples from the United States, Italy and Spain. From T cells, B-cell-depleted T cells, or PBMCs came the material, which was cDNA or gDNA.

Original data processing: Estimation of nucleated cell counts relied on the amplification of reference gene primers. The protocol was immunoSEQ multiplex PCR, while the TCRdb copy is restricted to in-frame clones and leaves out a portion. V and J calls and clone size are given by that table; D and trimming were obtained from the DNA. The sample records 200,000 to 300,000 clones, around 86% being singletons. The V end was cut by 4 bases, the J end by 4 bases, with 16 bases between. The CDR3 is 15 residues long. CDR1 is SGHTA, CDR2 FQGTGA, per germline. The table lists this clone with a count of one. This sequence was found in a woman aged 55-75 years with active or convalescent COVID-19. The sample taken for sequencing was peripheral blood. V and J are TRBV7-3 and TRBJ1-2; possible D gene TRBD1, 6 bases. The CDR3 sequence is CASSSPNRETYGYTF. Written as DNA, the CDR3 is TGTGCCAGCAGCTCCCCCAACAGGGAAACCTATGGCTACACCTTC.